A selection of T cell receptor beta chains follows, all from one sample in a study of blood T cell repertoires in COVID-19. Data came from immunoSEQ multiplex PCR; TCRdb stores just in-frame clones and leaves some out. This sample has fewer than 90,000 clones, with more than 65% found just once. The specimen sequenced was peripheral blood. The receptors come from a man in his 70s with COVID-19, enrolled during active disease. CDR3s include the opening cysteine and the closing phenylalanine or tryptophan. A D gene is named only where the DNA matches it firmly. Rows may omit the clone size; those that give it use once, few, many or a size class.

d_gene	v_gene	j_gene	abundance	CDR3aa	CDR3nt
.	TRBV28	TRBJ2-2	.	CASSYQKPIGELFF	TGTGCCAGCAGTTATCAGAAACCCATCGGGGAGCTGTTTTTT
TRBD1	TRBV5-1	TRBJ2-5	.	CAMTNRDRGPSKETQYF	TGCGCCATGACGAACCGGGACAGGGGCCCAAGCAAAGAGACCCAGTACTTC
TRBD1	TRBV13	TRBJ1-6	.	CASSLGQGGFYNSPLHF	TGTGCCAGCAGCCTCGGACAGGGTGGTTTCTATAATTCACCCCTCCACTTT
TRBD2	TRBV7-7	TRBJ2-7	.	CASSPGLAASEQYF	TGTGCCAGCAGTCCGGGACTAGCGGCCTCCGAGCAGTACTTC
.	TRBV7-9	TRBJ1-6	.	CASSSNRGRDSPLHF	TGTGCCAGCAGCTCAAACCGGGGGAGGGATTCACCCCTCCACTTT
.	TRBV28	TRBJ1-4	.	CASSRQGLNSDEKLFF	TGTGCCAGCTCCCGGCAGGGGCTAAACTCCGATGAAAAACTGTTTTTT
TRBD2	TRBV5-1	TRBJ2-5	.	CASSGYLRTSRPETQYF	TGCGCCAGCAGCGGTTACTTGAGGACTAGCCGACCCGAGACCCAGTACTTC
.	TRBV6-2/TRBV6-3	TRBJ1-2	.	CASSYRRQVSYGYTF	TGTGCCAGCAGTTACCGACGACAGGTTTCCTATGGCTACACCTTC
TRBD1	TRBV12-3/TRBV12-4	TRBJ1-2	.	CASRTGGGYGYTF	TGTGCCAGCAGGACAGGGGGCGGGTATGGCTACACCTTC
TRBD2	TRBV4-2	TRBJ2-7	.	CASSQGLAEGSYEQYF	TGTGCCAGCAGCCAAGGGCTAGCGGAGGGCTCCTACGAGCAGTACTTC
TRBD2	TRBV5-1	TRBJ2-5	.	CASSLGGLAGRETQYF	TGCGCCAGCAGCTTGGGAGGACTAGCGGGGCGAGAGACCCAGTACTTC
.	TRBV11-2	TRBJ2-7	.	CASSPLEGAYEQYF	TGTGCCAGCAGCCCATTGGAAGGGGCCTACGAGCAGTACTTC
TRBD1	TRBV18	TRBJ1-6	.	CASGDQGALPLHF	TGTGCCAGCGGTGATCAGGGGGCTCTTCCCCTCCACTTT
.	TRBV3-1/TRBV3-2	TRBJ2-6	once	CASSPELTRVYSGANVLTF	TGTGCCAGCAGCCCGGAACTTACTCGGGTCTACTCTGGGGCCAACGTCCTGACTTTC
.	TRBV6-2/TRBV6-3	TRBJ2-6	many	CASSPRGGISGANVLTF	TGTGCCAGCAGCCCCAGGGGTGGAATCTCTGGGGCCAACGTCCTGACTTTC
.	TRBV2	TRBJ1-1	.	CASSFNTYTEAFF	TGTGCCAGCAGTTTTAACACGTACACTGAAGCTTTCTTT
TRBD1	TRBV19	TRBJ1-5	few	CASNTGAHNQPQHF	TGTGCCAGTAACACAGGGGCTCACAATCAGCCCCAGCATTTT
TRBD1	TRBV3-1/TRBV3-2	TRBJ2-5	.	CASSLGQQETQYF	TGTGCCAGCAGCTTGGGACAGCAAGAGACCCAGTACTTC
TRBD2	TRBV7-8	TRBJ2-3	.	CASSPLAGSGDTQYF	TGTGCCAGCAGCCCACTAGCGGGGTCGGGAGATACGCAGTATTTT
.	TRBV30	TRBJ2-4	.	CAWSVPAGAGWNIQYF	TGTGCCTGGAGTGTACCGGCAGGGGCCGGGTGGAACATTCAGTACTTC
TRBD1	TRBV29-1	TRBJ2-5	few	CSVEGRTGRETQYF	TGCAGCGTTGAAGGTCGGACAGGTCGAGAGACCCAGTACTTC
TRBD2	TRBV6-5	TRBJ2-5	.	CASGSAGGSQETQYF	TGTGCCAGCGGCTCAGCGGGAGGCAGCCAAGAGACCCAGTACTTC